Listed below are T cell receptor beta chains from one sample, sequenced in a study of neurological immune-mediated disorders. One entry per CDR3 protein, called by TCRdb with MiXCR from the 5' RACE reads. The table records more than 50,000 distinct CDR3 sequences, about 4% of them present only once. The sequencing input was PBMCs. The receptors derive from a man under 40 with multiple sclerosis. CDR3s include the opening cysteine and the closing phenylalanine or tryptophan. The D gene is left open where the match is weak. Rows may omit the clone size; those that give it use once, few, many or a size class.

TRBJ1-1,TRBV20-1,-,many,CSVLRGNTEAFF,TGCAGTGTTCTCAGGGGGAACACTGAAGCTTTCTTT
TRBJ1-1,TRBV12-3/TRBV12-4,-,many,CASTFTGSSTEAFF,TGTGCCAGCACCTTTACAGGGTCCAGCACTGAAGCTTTCTTT
TRBJ1-1,TRBV6-6,TRBD1,few,CASSSTGGAAFF,TGTGCCAGCAGTTCAACAGGGGGCGCCGCTTTCTTT
TRBJ2-7,TRBV3-1,-,many,CASSQDPSAYEQYF,TGTGCCAGCAGCCAAGACCCTAGCGCGTACGAGCAGTACTTC
TRBJ1-2,TRBV18,-,few,CASSTASHGYTF,TGTGCCAGCTCGACAGCGAGCCATGGCTACACCTTC
TRBJ2-7,TRBV7-6,-,many,CASSSGLEQYF,TGTGCCAGCAGCTCAGGGCTAGAGCAGTACTTC
TRBJ2-3,TRBV5-1,-,many,CASMDGNTQYF,TGCGCCAGCATGGACGGAAATACGCAGTATTTT
TRBJ2-2,TRBV5-1,-,-,CASSLNGDTGELFF,TGCGCCAGCAGCTTAAACGGGGACACCGGGGAGCTGTTTTTT
TRBJ1-2,TRBV14,-,many,CASSPGRLYGYTF,TGTGCCAGCAGCCCGGGACGGCTCTATGGCTACACCTTC
TRBJ1-4,TRBV3-1,-,many,CASSPVGVEEKLFF,TGTGCCAGCAGCCCCGTGGGGGTTGAGGAAAAACTGTTTTTT
TRBJ2-5,TRBV7-6,-,many,CASSFFGEETQYF,TGTGCCAGCAGCTTCTTCGGGGAAGAGACCCAGTACTTC
TRBJ2-1,TRBV7-6,-,many,CASSLVGNEQFF,TGTGCCAGCAGCTTAGTGGGCAATGAGCAGTTCTTC
TRBJ2-6,TRBV20-1,-,many,CSARLRQGSGANVLTF,TGCAGTGCTCGGTTAAGGCAAGGGTCTGGGGCCAACGTCCTGACTTTC
TRBJ1-5,TRBV20-1,-,many,CSAGGKGGQPQHF,TGCAGTGCCGGGGGCAAGGGGGGCCAGCCCCAGCATTTT
TRBJ2-3,TRBV5-6,TRBD2,many,CASSFQPGRGADTQYF,TGTGCCAGCAGCTTCCAACCAGGGAGGGGCGCAGATACGCAGTATTTT
TRBJ2-7,TRBV7-2,-,-,CASSLTGGKQYF,TGTGCCAGCAGCTTAACAGGTGGAAAGCAGTACTTC
TRBJ2-7,TRBV5-1,-,many,CASSPGTQISYEQYF,TGCGCCAGCAGCCCCGGGACACAAATCTCCTACGAGCAGTACTTC
TRBJ2-6,TRBV15,TRBD2,few,CATSRPGRGDHRANVLTF,TGTGCCACCAGCAGACCCGGGCGGGGGGACCATAGGGCCAACGTCCTGACTTTC
TRBJ2-1,TRBV20-1,TRBD2,many,CSARPPLAGGHNEQFF,TGCAGTGCTAGGCCCCCCTTAGCGGGGGGCCACAATGAGCAGTTCTTC
TRBJ2-1,TRBV7-9,-,many,CASSSKGQFYNEQFF,TGTGCCAGCAGCTCAAAAGGACAGTTCTACAATGAGCAGTTCTTC
TRBJ2-3,TRBV7-2,-,many,CASSPRGGDTQYF,TGTGCCAGCAGCCCCCGAGGGGGTGATACGCAGTATTTT
TRBJ2-7,TRBV5-5,TRBD1,many,CASSRGRGQGSYEQYF,TGTGCCAGCAGCAGGGGGCGGGGACAGGGCTCCTACGAGCAGTACTTC
TRBJ1-1,TRBV7-9,-,many,CASSSWTMNTEAFF,TGTGCCAGCAGCTCATGGACTATGAACACTGAAGCTTTCTTT
TRBJ2-3,TRBV5-4,-,many,CASSSMGESDTQYF,TGTGCCAGCAGCTCCATGGGAGAGTCAGATACGCAGTATTTT
TRBJ2-1,TRBV10-3,TRBD1,many,CAISPGQGYEQFF,TGTGCCATCAGCCCGGGACAGGGGTATGAGCAGTTCTTC
TRBJ2-5,TRBV7-2,-,many,CASSRDRAIETQYF,TGTGCCAGCAGCCGCGATAGAGCAATTGAGACCCAGTACTTC
TRBJ1-1,TRBV3-1,TRBD1,few,CASSLRTGDVEAFF,TGTGCCAGCAGCCTCCGGACAGGGGATGTTGAAGCTTTCTTT
TRBJ1-4,TRBV9,TRBD1,many,CASSSRDRQDEKLFF,TGTGCCAGCAGCAGCCGGGACAGGCAAGATGAAAAACTGTTTTTT
TRBJ1-5,TRBV7-9,-,many,CASSPGLGNQPQHF,TGTGCCAGCAGCCCAGGCCTGGGCAATCAGCCCCAGCATTTT
TRBJ2-5,TRBV20-1,-,many,CSAETWARETQYF,TGCAGTGCTGAGACATGGGCACGGGAGACCCAGTACTTC
TRBJ2-3,TRBV20-1,TRBD1,many,CSATEGDRTSTDTQYF,TGCAGTGCTACCGAGGGGGACAGAACTAGCACAGATACGCAGTATTTT
TRBJ2-3,TRBV5-1,-,many,CASSTLASPGTDTQYF,TGCGCCAGCAGCACACTGGCCTCTCCGGGCACAGATACGCAGTATTTT
TRBJ2-7,TRBV4-3,TRBD2,many,CASSQELAESYEQYF,TGCGCCAGCAGCCAAGAACTAGCGGAGTCCTACGAGCAGTACTTC
TRBJ1-1,TRBV5-1,-,many,CASSLRGENTEAFF,TGCGCCAGCAGCTTGAGGGGGGAGAACACTGAAGCTTTCTTT
TRBJ2-5,TRBV5-1,-,many,CASSFLGQGRETQYF,TGCGCCAGCAGCTTCCTAGGGCAGGGACGAGAGACCCAGTACTTC
TRBJ2-2,TRBV7-2,-,many,CASSLGVGAGELFF,TGTGCCAGCAGCTTAGGAGTTGGGGCCGGGGAGCTGTTTTTT
TRBJ2-3,TRBV5-6,TRBD2,many,CASSFVAGGANTQYF,TGTGCCAGCAGCTTCGTAGCGGGGGGCGCAAATACGCAGTATTTT
TRBJ2-5,TRBV10-2,-,many,CASSDRGTQYF,TGCGCCAGCAGTGACCGAGGGACCCAGTACTTC
TRBJ2-1,TRBV29-1,-,many,CSVVGGKGVNEQFF,TGCAGCGTTGTTGGGGGAAAGGGGGTTAATGAGCAGTTCTTC
TRBJ2-5,TRBV29-1,TRBD1,many,CSVLLRDRGQETQYF,TGCAGCGTGCTTCTCCGAGACAGGGGGCAGGAGACCCAGTACTTC